The rows below give T cell receptor beta chains drawn from one sample of a study of CD8 T cells in Susac syndrome. Via MiXCR, TCRdb re-called the immunoSEQ multiplex PCR reads, giving one row per CDR3 protein. The sample lists roughly 180,000 distinct CDR3 sequences, around 96% occurring once. The sample was CD4+ T cells from PBMCs. These receptors all stem from a human donor in good health. Both conserved end residues are part of each CDR3. The D gene is left open where the match is weak. The size field is filled for only some rows; it gives once, few, many or a size class.

D gene | clone size | J gene | V gene | CDR3 protein | CDR3 DNA
. | . | TRBJ1-6 | TRBV12-3/TRBV12-4 | CASRETMGSPLHF | TGTGCCAGCAGAGAGACAATGGGTTCACCCCTCCACTTT
TRBD2 | once | TRBJ2-1 | TRBV9 | CASSRTPPSGGYNEQFF | TGTGCCAGCAGCCGAACTCCTCCTAGCGGGGGGTACAATGAGCAGTTCTTC
. | . | TRBJ2-7 | TRBV20-1 | CSAGPDGGSYSYEQYF | TGCAGTGCTGGCCCAGATGGTGGGTCCTACTCCTACGAGCAGTACTTC
. | once | TRBJ2-1 | TRBV5-4 | CASSLVGRYNEQFF | TGTGCCAGCAGCTTGGTAGGGAGATACAATGAGCAGTTCTTC
TRBD1 | . | TRBJ2-3 | TRBV18 | CASSTDRVDTQYF | TGTGCCAGCTCAACAGACAGGGTAGATACGCAGTATTTT
. | . | TRBJ1-5 | TRBV5-6 | CASSAGLRGNQPQHF | TGTGCCAGCAGCGCAGGCTTGCGGGGCAATCAGCCCCAGCATTTT
. | . | TRBJ2-1 | TRBV4-3 | CASSQVGSNEQFF | TGCGCCAGCAGCCAAGTCGGTTCAAATGAGCAGTTCTTC
TRBD1 | . | TRBJ2-5 | TRBV15 | CATSPGQGETQYF | TGTGCCACCAGTCCGGGACAGGGGGAGACCCAGTACTTC
. | . | TRBJ2-1 | TRBV11-1 | CASSRSWTAGDEQFF | TGTGCCAGCAGCCGATCTTGGACAGCAGGGGATGAGCAGTTCTTC
. | . | TRBJ2-7 | TRBV29-1 | CSVAGNNEQYF | TGCAGCGTTGCAGGGAACAACGAGCAGTACTTC
. | . | TRBJ1-5 | TRBV29-1 | CSALIAGGDQPQHF | TGCAGCGCCCTAATCGCCGGGGGGGATCAGCCCCAGCATTTT
. | . | TRBJ1-5 | TRBV7-2 | CASSPVTGNQPQHF | TGTGCCAGCAGCCCCGTGACGGGGAATCAGCCCCAGCATTTT
. | . | TRBJ1-1 | TRBV20-1 | CSARREANTEAFF | TGCAGTGCAAGGAGGGAGGCGAACACTGAAGCTTTCTTT
TRBD1 | . | TRBJ2-7 | TRBV24-1 | CAISDRDREHEQYF | TGTGCCATTTCTGACCGGGACAGGGAACACGAGCAGTACTTC
. | . | TRBJ2-7 | TRBV6-2/TRBV6-3 | CASSPRQGYEQYF | TGTGCCAGCAGCCCCCGCCAGGGATACGAGCAGTACTTC
. | . | TRBJ1-5 | TRBV6-6 | CASSTGQPQHF | TGTGCCAGCAGTACCGGTCAGCCCCAGCATTTT
TRBD1 | . | TRBJ1-5 | TRBV30 | CAWSAGGHQPQHF | TGTGCCTGGAGCGCAGGGGGGCATCAGCCCCAGCATTTT
. | . | TRBJ1-6 | TRBV7-2 | CASSPPGRPLHF | TGTGCCAGCAGCCCACCTGGGAGACCCCTCCACTTT
. | . | TRBJ1-5 | TRBV28 | CASSLAESRGRQHSNQPQHF | TGTGCCAGCAGTTTAGCCGAATCAAGGGGGAGACAGCATAGCAATCAGCCCCAGCATTTT
. | . | TRBJ2-3 | TRBV7-2 | CASSPRGVPSTDTQYF | TGTGCCAGCAGCCCTCGAGGAGTACCTAGCACAGATACGCAGTATTTT
TRBD2 | . | TRBJ2-1 | TRBV3-1 | CASSRLAGGLSSYNEQFF | TGTGCCAGCAGCCGTCTGGCGGGGGGCTTAAGCTCCTACAATGAGCAGTTCTTC
. | . | TRBJ2-7 | TRBV25-1 | CASSRDYYEQYF | TGTGCCAGCAGCAGGGATTACTACGAGCAGTACTTC
TRBD2 | . | TRBJ2-1 | TRBV3-1 | CASSSVAGGYNEQFF | TGTGCCAGCAGCTCCGTAGCGGGGGGGTACAATGAGCAGTTCTTC
. | . | TRBJ2-2 | TRBV7-9 | CASSHNRDTGELFF | TGTGCCAGCAGCCACAACAGGGACACCGGGGAGCTGTTTTTT
. | . | TRBJ2-3 | TRBV12-3/TRBV12-4 | CASGAGYTDTQYF | TGTGCCAGCGGGGCAGGGTACACAGATACGCAGTATTTT
. | . | TRBJ2-6 | TRBV12-3/TRBV12-4 | CASSFTSSGANVLTF | TGTGCCAGCAGTTTCACTAGCTCTGGGGCCAACGTCCTGACTTTC
TRBD1 | . | TRBJ2-3 | TRBV6-2/TRBV6-3 | CASSERDRAKYF | TGTGCCAGCAGCGAACGGGACAGGGCGAAGTATTTT
. | . | TRBJ2-3 | TRBV3-1 | CASSPGTAGRYF | TGTGCCAGCAGCCCCGGGACGGCCGGGAGGTATTTT
TRBD1 | . | TRBJ2-1 | TRBV12-3/TRBV12-4 | CASSGRTGSGNEQFF | TGTGCCAGCAGTGGGAGGACAGGGTCGGGAAATGAGCAGTTCTTC
. | . | TRBJ2-7 | TRBV24-1 | CATSENERMAYEQYF | TGTGCCACCAGCGAAAACGAAAGAATGGCCTACGAGCAGTACTTC
. | . | TRBJ1-5 | TRBV10-3 | CAISGGLVNQPQHF | TGTGCCATCAGTGGGGGACTGGTGAATCAGCCCCAGCATTTT
. | . | TRBJ2-2 | TRBV28 | CASTRDARNTGELFF | TGTGCCAGCACCAGGGACGCCCGAAACACCGGGGAGCTGTTTTTT
TRBD1 | . | TRBJ2-1 | TRBV20-1 | CSARGDRSYNEQFF | TGCAGTGCTAGAGGGGACAGATCCTACAATGAGCAGTTCTTC
. | . | TRBJ2-7 | TRBV20-1 | CSARKGYEQYF | TGCAGTGCTAGGAAGGGCTACGAGCAGTACTTC
. | . | TRBJ1-2 | TRBV29-1 | CSVAGSVQRYGYTF | TGCAGCGTTGCTGGGTCTGTCCAACGCTATGGCTACACCTTC
. | . | TRBJ1-5 | TRBV19 | CASSIAVNQPQHF | TGTGCCAGTAGTATTGCCGTTAATCAGCCCCAGCATTTT
. | . | TRBJ2-5 | TRBV4-3 | CASSRAWGIGGETQYF | TGCGCCAGCAGCCGAGCGTGGGGCATTGGGGGAGAGACCCAGTACTTC
TRBD2 | . | TRBJ2-5 | TRBV20-1 | CSAITGTSGIQETQYF | TGCAGTGCAATAACCGGGACTAGCGGGATTCAAGAGACCCAGTACTTC
. | . | TRBJ1-2 | TRBV16 | CASSRDLYGYTF | TGTGCCAGCAGCCGGGACCTTTATGGCTACACCTTC
TRBD2 | . | TRBJ2-1 | TRBV4-3 | CASSFRTSGVYNEQFF | TGCGCCAGCAGCTTCCGGACTAGCGGGGTGTACAATGAGCAGTTCTTC